This T cell receptor beta chain stems from a study of identifying expanded T cells in peripheral blood. Study-level points and caveats: Clone count variance between roughly 2-week samples rose with total template count.

With regard to this clone: Its matching antigen is unknown.

Repertoires were generated with immunoSEQ multiplex PCR, while TCRdb's copy carries only in-frame clones and drops some. The data show around 100,000 clones, with around 88% seen just once and around 15% held by the top ten. Trimming removed 7 bases from V and 0 bases from J; junction bases left unmatched: 8. This CDR3 region has 15 residues. The germline V gene encodes CDR1 LNHDA and CDR2 SQIVND (reference sequence). Source material: blood. V gene TRBV19 combines with J gene TRBJ1-1; 7 positions match TRBD1. This clonotype originated in a person between 18 and 75 years old in good health. As DNA, the CDR3 is TGTGCCAGTACTGGACAGGCCCGGATGAACACTGAAGCTTTCTTT. Translation gives CASTGQARMNTEAFF.